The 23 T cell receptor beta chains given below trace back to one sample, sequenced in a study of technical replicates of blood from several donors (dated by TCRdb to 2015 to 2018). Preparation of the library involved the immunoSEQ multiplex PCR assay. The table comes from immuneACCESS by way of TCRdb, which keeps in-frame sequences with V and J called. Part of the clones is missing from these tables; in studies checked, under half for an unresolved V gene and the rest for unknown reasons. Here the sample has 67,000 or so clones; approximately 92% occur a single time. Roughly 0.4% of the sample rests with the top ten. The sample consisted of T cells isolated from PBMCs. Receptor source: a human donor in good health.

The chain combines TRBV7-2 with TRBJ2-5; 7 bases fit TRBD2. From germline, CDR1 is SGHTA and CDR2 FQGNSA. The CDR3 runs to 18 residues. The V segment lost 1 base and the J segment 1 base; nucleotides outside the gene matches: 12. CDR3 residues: CASSLVGTNEVVQETQYF. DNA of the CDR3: TGTGCCAGCAGCTTAGTTGGGACTAATGAAGTAGTCCAAGAGACCCAGTACTTC.

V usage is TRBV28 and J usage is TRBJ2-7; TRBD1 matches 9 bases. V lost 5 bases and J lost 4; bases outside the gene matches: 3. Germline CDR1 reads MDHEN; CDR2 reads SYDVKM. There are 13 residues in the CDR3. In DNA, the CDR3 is TGTGCCAGCAGTCCGACAGGGGGTTACGAGCAGTACTTC. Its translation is CASSPTGGYEQYF.

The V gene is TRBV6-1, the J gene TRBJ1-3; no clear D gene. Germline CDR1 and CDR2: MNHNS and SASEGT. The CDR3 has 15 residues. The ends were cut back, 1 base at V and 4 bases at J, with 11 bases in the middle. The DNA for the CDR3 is TGTGCCAGCAGTGAAGGGGCAGGTGGCGGAAACACCATATATTTT. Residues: CASSEGAGGGNTIYF.

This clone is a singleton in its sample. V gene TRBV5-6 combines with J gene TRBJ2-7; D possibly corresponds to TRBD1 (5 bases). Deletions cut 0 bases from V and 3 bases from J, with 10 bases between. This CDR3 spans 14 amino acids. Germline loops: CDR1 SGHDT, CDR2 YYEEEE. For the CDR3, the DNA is TGTGCCAGCAGCTTGGTACAGGTGAGCTACGAGCAGTACTTC. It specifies CASSLVQVSYEQYF. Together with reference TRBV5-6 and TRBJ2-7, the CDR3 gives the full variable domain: DAGVTQSPTHLIKTRGQQVTLRCSPKSGHDTVSWYQQALGQGPQFIFQYYEEEERQRGNFPDRFSGHQFPNYSSELNVNALLLGDSALYLCASSLVQVSYEQYFGPGTRLTVT.

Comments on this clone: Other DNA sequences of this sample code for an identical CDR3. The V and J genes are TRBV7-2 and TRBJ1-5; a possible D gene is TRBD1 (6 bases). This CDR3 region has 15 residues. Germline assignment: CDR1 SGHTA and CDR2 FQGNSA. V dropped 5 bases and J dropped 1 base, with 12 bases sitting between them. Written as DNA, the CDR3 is TGTGCCAGCAGCCCACAGGGTGGGAGCAATCAGCCCCAGCATTTT. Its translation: CASSPQGGSNQPQHF.

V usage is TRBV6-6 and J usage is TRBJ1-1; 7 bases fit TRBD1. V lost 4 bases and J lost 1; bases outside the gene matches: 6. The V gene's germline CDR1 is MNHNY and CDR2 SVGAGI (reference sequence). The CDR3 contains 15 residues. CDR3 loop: CASSFPTGRNTEAFF. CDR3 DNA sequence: TGTGCCAGCAGTTTTCCGACAGGGCGGAACACTGAAGCTTTCTTT.

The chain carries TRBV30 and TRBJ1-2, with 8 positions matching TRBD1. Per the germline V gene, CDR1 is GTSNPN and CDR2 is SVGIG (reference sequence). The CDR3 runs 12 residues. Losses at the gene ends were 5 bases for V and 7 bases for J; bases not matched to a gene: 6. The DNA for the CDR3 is TGTGCCTGGCCTGGACAGGGTGCTGGCTACACCTTC. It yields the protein CAWPGQGAGYTF.

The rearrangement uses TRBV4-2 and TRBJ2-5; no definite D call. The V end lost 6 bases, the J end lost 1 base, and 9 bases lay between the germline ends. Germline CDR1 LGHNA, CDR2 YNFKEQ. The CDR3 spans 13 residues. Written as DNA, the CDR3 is TGTGCCAGCAGTCAGGAATTCCAAGAGACCCAGTACTTC. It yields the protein CASSQEFQETQYF.

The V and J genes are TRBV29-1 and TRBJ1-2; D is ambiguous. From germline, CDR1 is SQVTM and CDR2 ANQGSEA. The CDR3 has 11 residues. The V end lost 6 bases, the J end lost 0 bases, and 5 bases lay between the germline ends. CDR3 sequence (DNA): TGCAGCGTGGAGTCTAACTATGGCTACACCTTC. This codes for CSVESNYGYTF.

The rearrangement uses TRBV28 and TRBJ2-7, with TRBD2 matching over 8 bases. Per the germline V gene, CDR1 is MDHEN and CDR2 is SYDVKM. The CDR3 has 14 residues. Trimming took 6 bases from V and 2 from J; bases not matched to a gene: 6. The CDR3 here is CASSPTSGTYEQYF. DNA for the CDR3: TGTGCCAGCAGCCCTACTAGCGGAACCTACGAGCAGTACTTC. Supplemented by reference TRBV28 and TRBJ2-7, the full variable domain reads DVKVTQSSRYLVKRTGEKVFLECVQDMDHENMFWYRQDPGLGLRLIYFSYDVKMKEKGDIPEGYSVSREKKERFSLILESASTNQTSMYLCASSPTSGTYEQYFGPGTRLTVT.

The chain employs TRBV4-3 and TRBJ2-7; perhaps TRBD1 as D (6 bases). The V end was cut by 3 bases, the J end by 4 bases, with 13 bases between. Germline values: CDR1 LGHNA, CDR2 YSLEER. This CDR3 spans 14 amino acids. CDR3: CASSQDPQGYEQYF. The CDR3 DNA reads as TGCGCCAGCAGCCAGGACCCACAGGGTTACGAGCAGTACTTC.

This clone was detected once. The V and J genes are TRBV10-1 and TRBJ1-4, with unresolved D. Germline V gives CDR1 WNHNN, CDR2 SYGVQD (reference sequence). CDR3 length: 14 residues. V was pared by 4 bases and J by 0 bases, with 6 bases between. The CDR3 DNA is TGCGCCAGCAGTGGGGGAGCAACTAATGAAAAACTGTTTTTT. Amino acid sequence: CASSGGATNEKLFF.

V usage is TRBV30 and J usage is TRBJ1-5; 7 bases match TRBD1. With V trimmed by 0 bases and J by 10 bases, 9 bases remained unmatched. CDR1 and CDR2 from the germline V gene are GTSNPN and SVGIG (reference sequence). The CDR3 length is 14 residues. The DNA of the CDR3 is TGTGCCTGGAGTGTGAAGGGGGCCAGGAAACCCCAGCATTTT. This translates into CAWSVKGARKPQHF.

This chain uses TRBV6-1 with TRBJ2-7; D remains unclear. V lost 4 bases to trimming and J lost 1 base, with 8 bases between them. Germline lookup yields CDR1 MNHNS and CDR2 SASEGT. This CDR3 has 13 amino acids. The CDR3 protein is CASSGGTSYEQYF. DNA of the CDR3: TGTGCCAGCAGTGGAGGCACTTCCTACGAGCAGTACTTC.

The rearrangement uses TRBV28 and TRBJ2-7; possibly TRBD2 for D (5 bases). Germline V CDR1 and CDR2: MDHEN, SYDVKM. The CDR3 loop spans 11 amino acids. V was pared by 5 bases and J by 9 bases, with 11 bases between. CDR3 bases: TGTGCCAGCAGTGACTACACGGGGCAGTACTTC. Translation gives CASSDYTGQYF.

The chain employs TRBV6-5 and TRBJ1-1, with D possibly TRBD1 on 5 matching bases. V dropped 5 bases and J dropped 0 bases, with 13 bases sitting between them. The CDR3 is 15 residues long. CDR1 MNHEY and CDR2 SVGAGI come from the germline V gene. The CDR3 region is CASSGQSGVNTEAFF. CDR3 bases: TGTGCCAGCAGTGGCCAATCGGGGGTGAACACTGAAGCTTTCTTT.

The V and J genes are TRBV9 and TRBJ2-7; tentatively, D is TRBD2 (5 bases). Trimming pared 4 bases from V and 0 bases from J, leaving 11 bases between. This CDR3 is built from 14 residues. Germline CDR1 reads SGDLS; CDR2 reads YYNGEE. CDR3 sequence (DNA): TGTGCCAGCAGCCCTTTAGGGAGCTCCTACGAGCAGTACTTC. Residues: CASSPLGSSYEQYF.

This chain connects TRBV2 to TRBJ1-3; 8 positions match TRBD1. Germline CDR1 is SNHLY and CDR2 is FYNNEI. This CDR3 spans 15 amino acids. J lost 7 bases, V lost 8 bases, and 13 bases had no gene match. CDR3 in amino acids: CASGAGGYGSNTIYF. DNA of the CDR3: TGTGCCAGCGGCGCAGGGGGCTATGGATCGAACACCATATATTTT.

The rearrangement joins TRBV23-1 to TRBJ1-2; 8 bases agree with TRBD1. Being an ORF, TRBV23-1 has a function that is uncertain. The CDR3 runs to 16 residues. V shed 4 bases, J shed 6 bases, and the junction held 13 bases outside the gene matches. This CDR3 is CASSLPYDRGLNGYTF. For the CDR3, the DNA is TGCGCCAGCAGTCTTCCGTACGACAGGGGATTAAATGGCTACACCTTC.

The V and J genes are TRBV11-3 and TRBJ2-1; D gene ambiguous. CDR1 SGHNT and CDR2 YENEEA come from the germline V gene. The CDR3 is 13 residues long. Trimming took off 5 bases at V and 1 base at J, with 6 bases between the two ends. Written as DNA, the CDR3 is TGTGCCAGCAGCCCGGGTTCCTACAATGAGCAGTTCTTC. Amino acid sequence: CASSPGSYNEQFF. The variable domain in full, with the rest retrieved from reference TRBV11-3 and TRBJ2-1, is EAGVVQSPRYKIIEKKQPVAFWCNPISGHNTLYWYLQNLGQGPELLIRYENEEAVDDSQLPKDRFSAERLKGVDSTLKIQPAELGDSAVYLCASSPGSYNEQFFGPGTRLTVL.

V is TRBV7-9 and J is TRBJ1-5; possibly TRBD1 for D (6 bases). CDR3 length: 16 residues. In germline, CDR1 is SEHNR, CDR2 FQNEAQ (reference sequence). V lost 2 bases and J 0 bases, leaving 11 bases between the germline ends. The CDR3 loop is CASSLSGAFSNQPQHF. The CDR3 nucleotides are TGTGCCAGCAGCTTATCAGGGGCTTTTAGCAATCAGCCCCAGCATTTT.

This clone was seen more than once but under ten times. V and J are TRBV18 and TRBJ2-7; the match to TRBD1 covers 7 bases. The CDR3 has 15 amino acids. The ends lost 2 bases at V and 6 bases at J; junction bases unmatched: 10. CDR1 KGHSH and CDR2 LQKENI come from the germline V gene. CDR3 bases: TGTGCCAGCTCACCAGCAGGGGACAGCACCCGCGAGCAGTACTTC. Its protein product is CASSPAGDSTREQYF.

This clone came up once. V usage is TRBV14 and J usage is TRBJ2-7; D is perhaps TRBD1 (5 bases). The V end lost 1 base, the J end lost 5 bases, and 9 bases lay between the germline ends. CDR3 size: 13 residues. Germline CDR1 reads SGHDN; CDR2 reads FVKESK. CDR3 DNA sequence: TGTGCCAGCAGCCAAGTGGGGCTCAACGAGCAGTACTTC. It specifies CASSQVGLNEQYF.